The next 6 T cell receptor beta chains were all read from a single sample in a study of T cells in Graves' hyperthyroidism and ophthalmopathy. The CDR3 regions of TCR beta were amplified from RNA transcripts. HTBI primers were employed in a first-round RT-PCR of the TCR CDR3. TCRdb passed the multiplex PCR reads through MiXCR, listing each CDR3 protein once. The data contain around 690,000 distinct CDR3 sequences, 15% to 20% of them seen just once; the ten biggest clones take up around a sixth. Sequencing used blood. Every receptor here comes from a man between 50 and 59 years old with Graves' hyperthyroidism.

A word on this clonotype: The CDR3 does not end in the conserved phenylalanine or tryptophan, so this is likely a read error. The chain joins TRBV11-2 to TRBJ1-4; D unresolved. The V end was cut by 1 base, the J end by 8 bases, with 8 bases between. This CDR3 comprises 13 residues. Germline assignment: CDR1 SGHAT and CDR2 FQNNGV. The DNA for the CDR3 is TGTGCCAGCAGCTTAGGGGCGGGGGAAAAACTGTTTTCT. As protein: CASSLGAGEKLFS.

This clonotype was counted many times. The chain recombines TRBV11-2 with TRBJ2-5; D is perhaps TRBD1 (6 bases). Germline V gives CDR1 SGHAT, CDR2 FQNNGV. Between the trimmed V and J ends, which lost 5 bases and 0 bases, there was a span of 10 bases. This CDR3 is built from 14 residues. DNA of the CDR3: TGTGCCAGCAGCCTCGGGACACACCAAGAGACCCAGTACTTC. Translation gives CASSLGTHQETQYF.

This clonotype has at least ten counts. This chain uses TRBV29-1 with TRBJ2-1; maybe TRBD1 (6 bases). The CDR3 extends over 16 amino acids. Trimming shortened V by 1 base and J by 5 bases, and 18 bases separated the two germline ends. Germline V lookup: CDR1 SQVTM, CDR2 ANQGSEA. CDR3 amino acids: CSVEAQDRLSHNEQFF. The CDR3 nucleotides are TGCAGCGTTGAAGCGCAAGACAGGCTAAGTCACAATGAGCAGTTCTTC.

This chain links TRBV12-3 or TRBV12-4 with TRBJ2-1, with 13 bases matching TRBD2. The CDR3 has 17 residues. The junction had 10 bases not matched to a gene; V was cut back by 6 bases and J by 5 bases. The CDR3 loop reads CASSRRTSGSENNEQFF. DNA of the CDR3: TGTGCCAGCAGCCGCAGGACTAGCGGGAGTGAGAACAATGAGCAGTTCTTC.

As regards this clonotype: This may arise from a read error, as a much more abundant clone is one base away. This chain uses TRBV10-3 with TRBJ2-5; no reliable D call. Deletions cut 10 bases from V and 2 bases from J, with 11 bases between. CDR1 and CDR2 (germline): ENHRY, SYGVKD. There are 12 residues in the CDR3. CDR3 loop: CATSGEQETQYF. For the CDR3, the DNA is TGTGCCACTTCGGGCGAGCAAGAGACCCAGTACTTC.

J is TRBJ1-4 and V is TRBV25-1; D possibly corresponds to TRBD1 (5 bases). CDR1 and CDR2 (germline): MGHDK, SYGVNS. This CDR3 spans 15 amino acids. V gave up 0 bases and J gave up 5 bases, with 10 bases separating them. CDR3 protein: CASSEYDSQNEKLFF. The DNA of the CDR3 is TGTGCCAGCAGTGAATACGACAGCCAGAATGAAAAACTGTTTTTT. The full variable domain, rest sourced from reference TRBV25-1 and TRBJ1-4, is EADIYQTPRYLVIGTGKKITLECSQTMGHDKMYWYQQDPGMELHLIHYSYGVNSTEKGDLSSESTVSRIRTEHFPLTLESARPSHTSQYLCASSEYDSQNEKLFFGSGTQLSVL.